The 20 T cell receptor beta chains below were found in one sample sequenced in a study of blood T cell repertoires in COVID-19. Data came from immunoSEQ multiplex PCR; TCRdb stores just in-frame clones and leaves some out. The table records around 130,000 clones, approximately 87% of them present only once. The specimen was peripheral blood. The source is a woman between 45 and 60 years old with acute or convalescent COVID-19.

The chain joins TRBV11-3 to TRBJ2-1, with 8 bases matching TRBD2. This CDR3 comprises 16 residues. Germline V gives CDR1 SGHNT, CDR2 YENEEA. V lost 7 bases, J lost 0 bases, and 8 bases stayed unmatched. The CDR3 bases are TGTGCCAGCACCTCTATCGGGGGGGCCTCCTACAATGAGCAGTTCTTC. Translating it yields CASTSIGGASYNEQFF. Full variable domain (remainder filled in from reference TRBV11-3 and TRBJ2-1): EAGVVQSPRYKIIEKKQPVAFWCNPISGHNTLYWYLQNLGQGPELLIRYENEEAVDDSQLPKDRFSAERLKGVDSTLKIQPAELGDSAVYLCASTSIGGASYNEQFFGPGTRLTVL.

The chain couples TRBV6-6 to TRBJ1-4, with TRBD1 identical over 8 bases. This CDR3 is 14 amino acids long. V was clipped by 10 bases and J by 4 bases; unmatched bases: 8. CDR1 is MNHNY, CDR2 SVGAGI, per germline (reference sequence). The DNA of the CDR3 is TGTGCCACCAGGATGGACAGGGTTAATGAAAAACTGTTTTTT. It translates to CATRMDRVNEKLFF.

The chain couples TRBV3-1 (or the pseudogene TRBV3-2) to TRBJ1-5; D is unresolved. Trimming shortened V by 0 bases and J by 0 bases, and 6 bases separated the two germline ends. Germline CDR1 is LGHDT and CDR2 is YNNKEL (reference sequence). The CDR3 sequence is 15 residues long. DNA of the CDR3: TGTGCCAGCAGCCAAGATATGAGTAGCAATCAGCCCCAGCATTTT. This gives the protein CASSQDMSSNQPQHF.

About this clone itself: Other DNA sequences in the sample encode the same CDR3. The V and J genes are TRBV10-3 and TRBJ2-7; D possibly corresponds to TRBD2 (6 bases). Germline V lookup: CDR1 ENHRY, CDR2 SYGVKD. Deletions cut 4 bases from V and 5 bases from J, with 9 bases between. CDR3 length: 12 residues. CDR3 sequence reads: CAISGRGDEQYF. CDR3 DNA sequence: TGTGCCATCAGTGGGCGGGGAGACGAGCAGTACTTC.

This clone has just one count. V and J are TRBV7-8 and TRBJ1-3; TRBD1 matches 8 bases. This CDR3 region has 13 residues. V trimming: 4 bases; J trimming: 4 bases; junction bases outside the gene matches: 0. Germline V gene sequence: CDR1 SGHVS, CDR2 FQNEAQ. CDR3 in DNA: TGTGCCAGCAGCTGGGACAGGGGAAACACCATATATTTT. This codes for CASSWDRGNTIYF.

The chain combines TRBV12-3 or TRBV12-4 with TRBJ1-1, with D possibly being TRBD1 (6 bases). The CDR3 consists of 13 residues. V shed 6 bases and J shed 7 bases, with 15 bases lying between them. The CDR3 here is CASRGSGTLEAFF. For the CDR3, the DNA is TGTGCCAGCAGGGGCTCCGGGACACTTGAAGCTTTCTTT.

The chain links TRBV28 to TRBJ1-2; no clear D gene. The CDR3 is made up of 14 amino acids. Germline V gene data show CDR1 as MDHEN and CDR2 as SYDVKM. V was clipped by 2 bases and J by 4 bases, with 11 bases between them. The CDR3 DNA is TGTGCCAGCAGTTTAGCTCACCTCGGCTATGGCTACACCTTC. Protein product: CASSLAHLGYGYTF.

The chain has TRBV15 and TRBJ1-1, with a possible D match to TRBD1 (6 bases). The CDR3 length is 14 residues. From germline, CDR1 is LNHNV and CDR2 YYDKDF (reference sequence). V lost 4 bases, J lost 7 bases, and 16 bases lay in between. CDR3 sequence reads: CATSTQLDRIEAFF. CDR3 coding DNA: TGTGCCACCAGCACCCAGCTAGACAGGATTGAAGCTTTCTTT.

V gene TRBV6-5 combines with J gene TRBJ1-4, with 7 nucleotides matching TRBD1. Germline V gene sequence: CDR1 MNHEY, CDR2 SVGAGI. With V trimmed by 5 bases and J by 5 bases, 5 bases remained unmatched. This CDR3 spans 14 amino acids. The chain's CDR3 is CASSLGTENEKLFF. In nucleotides, the CDR3 is TGTGCCAGCAGTCTAGGGACAGAGAATGAAAAACTGTTTTTT.

The rearrangement joins TRBV25-1 to TRBJ2-1; 8 bases fit TRBD2. Germline CDR1 reads MGHDK; CDR2 reads SYGVNS. The CDR3 spans 17 residues. After removal of 2 bases from V and 5 bases from J, the junction contained 11 bases not matched to a gene. The CDR3 DNA reads as TGTGCCAGCAGTGAACGCCCCCAAGCGGGAGCCGACAATGAGCAGTTCTTC. Translating it yields CASSERPQAGADNEQFF.

This clone was detected only once. The gene calls are TRBV6-5 and TRBJ2-3, with 7 bases fitting TRBD1. Germline loops: CDR1 MNHEY, CDR2 SVGAGI. V lost 2 bases to trimming and J lost 6 bases; unmatched junction nucleotides: 11. The CDR3 extends over 16 amino acids. The CDR3 DNA reads as TGTGCCAGCAGTTACGGGCTAAGGGGGCCGGGGGATACGCAGTATTTT. Its translation is CASSYGLRGPGDTQYF.

This clone has only one observation. This chain links TRBV30 with TRBJ2-2; 9 bases align to TRBD1. The V gene's germline CDR1 is GTSNPN and CDR2 SVGIG (reference sequence). V was pared by 1 base and J by 0 bases, with 6 bases of the junction left unmatched. CDR3 length: 17 residues. CDR3 sequence reads: CAWSAGQGKTNTGELFF. The CDR3 DNA reads as TGTGCCTGGAGTGCCGGACAGGGGAAAACGAACACCGGGGAGCTGTTTTTT.

This clone has just one count. The chain has TRBV5-4 and TRBJ1-4; TRBD1 matches at 9 bases. The CDR3 is 14 residues long. Per germline, CDR1 SGHNT and CDR2 YYREEE (reference sequence). J lost 6 bases, V lost 5 bases, and 5 bases had no gene match. Here the CDR3 DNA reads TGTGCCAGCAGACGGACAGGGGAAGATGAAAAACTGTTTTTT. Translated, it gives CASRRTGEDEKLFF. Complete variable domain (other parts from reference TRBV5-4 and TRBJ1-4): ETGVTQSPTHLIKTRGQQVTLRCSSQSGHNTVSWYQQALGQGPQFIFQYYREEENGRGNFPPRFSGLQFPNYSSELNVNALELDDSALYLCASRRTGEDEKLFFGSGTQLSVL.

This clone has just one count. The V call is TRBV27, the J call TRBJ1-5, with a possible D match to TRBD1 (5 bases). The CDR3 length is 15 residues. Germline lookup yields CDR1 MNHEY and CDR2 SMNVEV (reference sequence). Deletions cut 1 base from V and 6 bases from J, with 13 bases between. CDR3 residues: CASSLYGPGRQPQHF. The CDR3 DNA sequence: TGTGCCAGCAGTTTATACGGGCCAGGGCGTCAGCCCCAGCATTTT.

The chain is built from TRBV27 and TRBJ2-4, with D possibly TRBD2 on 6 matching bases. The CDR3 is 13 residues long. Germline V gene data show CDR1 as MNHEY and CDR2 as SMNVEV (reference sequence). Between the trimmed V and J ends, which lost 6 bases and 3 bases, there was a span of 9 bases. CDR3 sequence reads: CASSWDFKNIQYF. The DNA of the CDR3 is TGTGCCAGCAGCTGGGACTTCAAAAACATTCAGTACTTC.

The CDR3 region is CSVDRGLDEQYF. CDR3 nucleotide sequence: TGCAGCGTGGACAGGGGGCTGGATGAGCAGTACTTC. The chain joins TRBV29-1 to TRBJ2-7; 11 bases align to TRBD1. This CDR3 is 12 amino acids long. Losses at the gene ends were 6 bases for V and 7 bases for J; bases not matched to a gene: 5. CDR1 is SQVTM and CDR2 is ANQGSEA in the germline V gene.

The chain carries TRBV5-4 and TRBJ2-6; no reliable D call. V lost 4 bases and J lost 6, with 11 bases in between. The CDR3 totals 14 residues. Germline CDR1 and CDR2: SGHNT and YYREEE (reference sequence). The CDR3, as DNA: TGTGCCAGCAGCCCCTATTCCGAGGCCAACGTCCTGACTTTC. Its translation: CASSPYSEANVLTF.

The chain is built from TRBV4-3 and TRBJ2-1, with D possibly being TRBD2 (5 bases). The V end lost 3 bases, the J end lost 10 bases, and 13 bases lay between the germline ends. The CDR3 loop spans 13 amino acids. From germline, CDR1 is LGHNA and CDR2 YSLEER. The CDR3 is CASSQISDSEQFF. The CDR3 nucleotides read TGCGCCAGCAGCCAGATATCGGACTCGGAGCAGTTCTTC.

The chain employs TRBV2 and TRBJ1-1; D uncertain. This CDR3 contains 11 residues. CDR1 SNHLY and CDR2 FYNNEI come from the germline V gene. V lost 10 bases and J lost 3, with 9 bases in between. The CDR3 DNA reads as TGTGCCAACGGAGGGTACACTGAAGCTTTCTTT. This encodes CANGGYTEAFF.

The gene calls are TRBV27 and TRBJ1-2, with 8 nucleotides matching TRBD1. J gave up 8 bases and V 5 bases, and 4 bases lay outside the gene matches. The germline gives CDR1 MNHEY, CDR2 SMNVEV (reference sequence). CDR3 size: 12 residues. The CDR3, as DNA: TGTGCCAGCAGTCCCCAGGGGGCGGGCTACACCTTC. It encodes CASSPQGAGYTF.